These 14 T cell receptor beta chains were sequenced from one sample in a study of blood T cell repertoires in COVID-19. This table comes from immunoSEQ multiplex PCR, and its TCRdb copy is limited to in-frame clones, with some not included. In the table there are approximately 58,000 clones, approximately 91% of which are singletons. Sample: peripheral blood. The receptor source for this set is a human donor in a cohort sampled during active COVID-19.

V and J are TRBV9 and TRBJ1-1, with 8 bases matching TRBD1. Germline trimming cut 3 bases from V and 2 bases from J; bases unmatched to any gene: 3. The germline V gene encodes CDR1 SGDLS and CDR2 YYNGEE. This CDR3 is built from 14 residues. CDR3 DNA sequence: TGTGCCAGCAGCGCAGGGACAGGAAACACTGAAGCTTTCTTT. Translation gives CASSAGTGNTEAFF.

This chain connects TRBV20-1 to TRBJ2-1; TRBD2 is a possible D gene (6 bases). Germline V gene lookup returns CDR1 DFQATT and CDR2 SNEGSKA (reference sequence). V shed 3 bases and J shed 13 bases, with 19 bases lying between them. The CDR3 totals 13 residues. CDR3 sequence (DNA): TGCAGTGCTAGTGGCGGGACCGAAATTTCTCAGTTCTTC. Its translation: CSASGGTEISQFF.

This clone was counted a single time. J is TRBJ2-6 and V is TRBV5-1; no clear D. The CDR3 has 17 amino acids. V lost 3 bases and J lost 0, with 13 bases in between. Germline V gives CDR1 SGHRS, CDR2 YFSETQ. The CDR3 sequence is CASSSTGYSSGANVLTF. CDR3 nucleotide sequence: TGCGCCAGCAGCTCCACCGGTTACAGCTCTGGGGCCAACGTCCTGACTTTC.

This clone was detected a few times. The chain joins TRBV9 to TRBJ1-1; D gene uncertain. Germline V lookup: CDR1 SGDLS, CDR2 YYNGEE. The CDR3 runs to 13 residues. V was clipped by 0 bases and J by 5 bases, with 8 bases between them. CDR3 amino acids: CASSVASRTEAFF. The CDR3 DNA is TGTGCCAGCAGCGTAGCGAGTCGAACTGAAGCTTTCTTT.

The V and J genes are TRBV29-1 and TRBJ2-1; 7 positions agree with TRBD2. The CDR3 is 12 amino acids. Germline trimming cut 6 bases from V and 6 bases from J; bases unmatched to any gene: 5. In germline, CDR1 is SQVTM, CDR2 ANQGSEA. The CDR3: CSVLGGGNEQFF. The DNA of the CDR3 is TGCAGCGTCCTTGGGGGGGGCAATGAGCAGTTCTTC.

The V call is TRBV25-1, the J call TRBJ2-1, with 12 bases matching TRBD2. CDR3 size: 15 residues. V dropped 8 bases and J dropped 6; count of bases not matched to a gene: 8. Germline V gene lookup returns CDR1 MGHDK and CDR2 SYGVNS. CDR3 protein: CASLATSGRFNEQFF. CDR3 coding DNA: TGTGCCAGCCTCGCAACTAGCGGGAGGTTCAATGAGCAGTTCTTC.

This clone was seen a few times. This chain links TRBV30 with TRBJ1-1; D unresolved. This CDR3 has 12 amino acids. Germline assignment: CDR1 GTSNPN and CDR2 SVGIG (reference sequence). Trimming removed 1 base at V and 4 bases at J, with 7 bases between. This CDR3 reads CAWSAGSTEAFF. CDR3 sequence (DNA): TGTGCCTGGAGTGCGGGGAGCACTGAAGCTTTCTTT.

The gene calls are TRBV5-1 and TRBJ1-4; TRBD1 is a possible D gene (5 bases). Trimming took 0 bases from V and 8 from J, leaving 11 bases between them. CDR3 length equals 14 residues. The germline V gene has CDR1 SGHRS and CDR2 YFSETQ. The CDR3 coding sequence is TGCGCCAGCAGCTTGGCGCAGGGCGAAGAAAAACTGTTTTTT. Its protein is CASSLAQGEEKLFF.

The CDR3 DNA follows: TGCGCCAGCAGTGAGTCCGCAGGGGACATTTCATTTGAGCTGTTTTTT. Protein sequence: CASSESAGDISFELFF. The chain uses TRBV10-2 and TRBJ2-2; D may be TRBD1 (6 bases). V was trimmed by 0 bases and J by 11 bases, leaving 19 bases between them. CDR3 length equals 16 residues. From germline, CDR1 is WSHSY and CDR2 SAAADI.

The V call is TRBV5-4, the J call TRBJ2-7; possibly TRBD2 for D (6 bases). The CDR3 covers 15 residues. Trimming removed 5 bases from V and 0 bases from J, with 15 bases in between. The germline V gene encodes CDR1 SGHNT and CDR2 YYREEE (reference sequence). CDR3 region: CASRGGYIPSYEQYF. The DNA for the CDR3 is TGTGCCAGCAGGGGGGGATATATACCCTCCTACGAGCAGTACTTC.

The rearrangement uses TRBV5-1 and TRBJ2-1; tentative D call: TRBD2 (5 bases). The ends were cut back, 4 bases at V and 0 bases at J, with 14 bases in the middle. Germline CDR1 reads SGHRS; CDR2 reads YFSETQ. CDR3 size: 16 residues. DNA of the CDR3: TGCGCCAGCAGCCAAAATGGACTGGGCTCCTACAATGAGCAGTTCTTC. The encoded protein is CASSQNGLGSYNEQFF.

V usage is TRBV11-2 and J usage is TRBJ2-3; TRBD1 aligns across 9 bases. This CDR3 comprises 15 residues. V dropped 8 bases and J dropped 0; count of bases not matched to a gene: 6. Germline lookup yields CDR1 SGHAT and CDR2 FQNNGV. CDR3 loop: CASSEGTGSTDTQYF. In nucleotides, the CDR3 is TGTGCCAGCTCCGAAGGGACAGGGAGCACAGATACGCAGTATTTT.

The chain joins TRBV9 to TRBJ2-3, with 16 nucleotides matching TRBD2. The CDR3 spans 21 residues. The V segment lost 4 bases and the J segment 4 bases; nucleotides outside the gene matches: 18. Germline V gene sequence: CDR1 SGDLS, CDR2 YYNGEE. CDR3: CASSLSPDSGTSGRAPDTQYF. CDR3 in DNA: TGTGCCAGCAGCCTCAGCCCCGACAGCGGGACTAGCGGGAGGGCCCCAGATACGCAGTATTTT.

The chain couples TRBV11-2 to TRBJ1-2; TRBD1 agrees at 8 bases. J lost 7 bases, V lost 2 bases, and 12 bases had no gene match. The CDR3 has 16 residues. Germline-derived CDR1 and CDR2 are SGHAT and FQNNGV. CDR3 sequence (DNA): TGTGCCAGCAGCTTATATTCCCGGACAGGGAGGGGTGGCTACACCTTC. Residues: CASSLYSRTGRGGYTF.